This entry lists 27 T cell receptor beta chains sequenced from one sample in a study of identical twins. TCRdb independently ran MiXCR on the 5' RACE reads; one entry per CDR3 protein. The sample lists 300,000 to 400,000 distinct CDR3 sequences; approximately 13% were seen once. These data were likewise used in another study, on yellow fever vaccine responses in identical twins.

Specimen: CD8+ T cells sorted from blood. The receptors shown here come from a woman between 18 and 29 years old in good health.

This chain uses TRBV20-1 with TRBJ2-2; no firm D call. The V gene lost 5 bases and the J gene lost 4 bases, with 11 bases spanning the gap. Per germline, CDR1 DFQATT and CDR2 SNEGSKA (reference sequence). The CDR3 is made up of 13 amino acids. The CDR3 DNA reads TGCAGTGCTCAAATCCCCTTCACCGGGGAGCTGTTTTTT. Translating it yields CSAQIPFTGELFF.

At least ten counts were recorded for this clonotype. The chain recombines TRBV4-1 with TRBJ2-6, with a possible D match to TRBD2 (6 bases). Germline V CDR1 and CDR2: MGHRA, YSYEKL. V was cut by 0 bases and J by 3 bases, with 12 bases left in between. This CDR3 region has 17 residues. In nucleotides, the CDR3 is TGCGCCAGCAGCCAAGAATCGGGGAGGTATGGGGCCAACGTCCTGACTTTC. The encoded protein is CASSQESGRYGANVLTF.

CDR3 sequence reads: CASSEDWTYNEQFF. The DNA of the CDR3 is TGTGCCAGCAGTGAGGACTGGACATACAATGAGCAGTTCTTC. V usage is TRBV25-1 and J usage is TRBJ2-1; D might be TRBD1 or TRBD2, each matching 5 bases. The CDR3 covers 14 residues. CDR1 MGHDK and CDR2 SYGVNS come from the germline V gene. V lost 3 bases to trimming and J lost 4 bases, with 10 bases between them.

This clonotype was picked up a small number of times. The chain uses TRBV20-1 and TRBJ2-2; D might be TRBD2 (5 bases). Germline CDR1 DFQATT, CDR2 SNEGSKA (reference sequence). Trimming cost V 1 base and J 0 bases, with 12 bases left between them. This CDR3 is 16 amino acids long. Written as DNA, the CDR3 is TGCAGTGCTAGAGTGACGGAGGACGCGAACACCGGGGAGCTGTTTTTT. Translating gives CSARVTEDANTGELFF.

This clonotype was seen a handful of times. J is TRBJ1-1 and V is TRBV7-9; no definite D call. The V end was cut by 7 bases, the J end by 1 base, with 10 bases between. The CDR3 has 13 amino acids. The germline CDR1 and CDR2 sequences are SEHNR and FQNEAQ (reference sequence). CDR3: CASTKGRNTEAFF. Here the CDR3 DNA reads TGTGCCAGCACCAAAGGCCGGAACACTGAAGCTTTCTTT.

This clonotype was counted ten times or more. The chain couples TRBV7-9 to TRBJ2-2; 9 bases align to TRBD1. The CDR3 length is 14 residues. V dropped 5 bases and J dropped 4; count of bases not matched to a gene: 2. From germline, CDR1 is SEHNR and CDR2 FQNEAQ (reference sequence). CDR3 residues: CASSGDRATGELFF. CDR3 DNA: TGTGCCAGCAGCGGGGACAGGGCCACCGGGGAGCTGTTTTTT.

This clonotype was seen ten or more times. The chain uses TRBV12-3 or TRBV12-4 and TRBJ2-1; possibly TRBD1 for D (6 bases). This CDR3 spans 15 amino acids. Trimming removed 5 bases at V and 7 bases at J, with 18 bases between. The DNA of the CDR3 is TGTGCCAGCAGTATTGCAGGGGCGCCAGTTAATGAGCAGTTCTTC. Translation: CASSIAGAPVNEQFF.

This chain joins TRBV7-9 and TRBJ1-2; 12 nucleotides match TRBD1. In germline, CDR1 is SEHNR, CDR2 FQNEAQ (reference sequence). V trimming: 6 bases; J trimming: 3 bases; junction bases outside the gene matches: 8. The CDR3 covers 16 residues. CDR3 nucleotides: TGTGCCAGCAGGAGCACCGGGACAGGGGGCGACTATGGCTACACCTTC. Its protein product is CASRSTGTGGDYGYTF.

This clonotype was observed a few times. V and J are TRBV9 and TRBJ1-4; 9 bases fit TRBD1. In germline, CDR1 is SGDLS, CDR2 YYNGEE. The CDR3 sequence is 14 residues long. Trimming at V came to 4 bases and at J to 5 bases, leaving 3 bases not matched to a gene. The CDR3 loop is CASSTGQGNEKLFF. CDR3 in DNA: TGTGCCAGCAGCACAGGACAGGGGAATGAAAAACTGTTTTTT.

This chain joins TRBV4-1 and TRBJ1-1; unclear D gene. CDR3 length: 14 amino acids. Germline V gene sequence: CDR1 MGHRA, CDR2 YSYEKL. The V and J ends lost 1 base and 0 bases respectively, with 6 bases between them. CDR3 residues: CASSQGWLNTEAFF. CDR3 bases: TGCGCCAGCAGCCAAGGGTGGCTGAACACTGAAGCTTTCTTT.

This clonotype was detected a few times. The genes are TRBV29-1 and TRBJ1-1; TRBD1 is a possible D gene (6 bases). The CDR3 totals 13 residues. Germline V gene data show CDR1 as SQVTM and CDR2 as ANQGSEA. The V and J ends lost 3 bases and 6 bases respectively, with 14 bases between them. As DNA, the CDR3 is TGCAGCGTTGAGCAGGGGATGGGGGCTGAAGCTTTCTTT. The encoded protein is CSVEQGMGAEAFF.

This clonotype was picked up a small number of times. J is TRBJ1-1 and V is TRBV7-8, with D possibly matching TRBD1 (6 bases). Looked up from germline, CDR1 is SGHVS and CDR2 is FQNEAQ. The CDR3 consists of 14 residues. The V and J ends lost 2 bases and 1 base respectively, with 8 bases between them. CDR3 loop: CASSLTGRNTEAFF. The CDR3 coding sequence is TGTGCCAGCAGCTTAACAGGGCGGAACACTGAAGCTTTCTTT.

This clonotype was counted ten times or more. The chain uses TRBV6-1 and TRBJ2-5, with D hard to call. Germline V gene data show CDR1 as MNHNS and CDR2 as SASEGT. The CDR3 sequence is 10 residues long. Trimming left V 4 bases short and J 7 bases short, with 4 bases between. The CDR3 reads CASSGATQYF. In nucleotides, the CDR3 is TGTGCCAGCAGTGGCGCGACCCAGTACTTC.

This clonotype was detected a few times. The chain couples TRBV12-3 or TRBV12-4 to TRBJ1-5; 7 nucleotides align to TRBD1. Unmatched junction bases numbered 5, after V lost 6 bases and J lost 3 bases. The CDR3 extends over 14 amino acids. In nucleotides, the CDR3 is TGTGCCAGCAGGGAGGGGACAGACAATCAGCCCCAGCATTTT. It codes for CASREGTDNQPQHF.

This clonotype has more than one count but fewer than ten. This sequence joins TRBV24-1 and TRBJ2-1, with 8 bases lining up with TRBD1. The CDR3 runs 13 residues. V lost 9 bases to trimming and J lost 8 bases; unmatched junction nucleotides: 8. CDR1 is KGHDR and CDR2 is SFDVKD in the germline V gene. CDR3: CATSGGDFDEQFF. The CDR3 nucleotides read TGTGCCACCTCAGGGGGCGATTTTGATGAGCAGTTCTTC.

The chain couples TRBV28 to TRBJ2-7; 14 bases map to TRBD2. The CDR3 runs to 15 residues. V lost 4 bases, J lost 3 bases, and 2 bases stayed unmatched. Germline values: CDR1 MDHEN, CDR2 SYDVKM. CDR3 loop: CASSSGLAGGYEQYF. In DNA, the CDR3 is TGTGCCAGCAGTTCCGGACTAGCGGGGGGCTACGAGCAGTACTTC.

The chain couples TRBV11-2 to TRBJ1-1; maybe TRBD1 (6 bases). This CDR3 comprises 16 residues. CDR1 is SGHAT and CDR2 is FQNNGV in the germline V gene. V was cut by 0 bases and J by 0 bases, with 11 bases left in between. CDR3 residues: CASSLDPTGLNTEAFF. As DNA, the CDR3 is TGTGCCAGCAGCTTAGATCCGACAGGACTGAACACTGAAGCTTTCTTT.

This clonotype occurred a few times. V is TRBV11-1 and J is TRBJ1-1; D may be TRBD1 (6 bases). This CDR3 is built from 18 residues. The V and J ends lost 5 bases and 3 bases respectively, with 25 bases between them. Germline assignment: CDR1 SGHAT and CDR2 FQDESV (reference sequence). The CDR3 sequence: CASSTPGHLRPGDTEAFF. CDR3 sequence (DNA): TGTGCCAGCAGCACGCCGGGACACTTGCGACCCGGGGACACTGAAGCTTTCTTT.

V is TRBV28 and J is TRBJ1-5, with 9 bases identical to TRBD1. The V segment lost 7 bases and the J segment 2 bases; nucleotides outside the gene matches: 6. The germline V gene has CDR1 MDHEN and CDR2 SYDVKM. This CDR3 is built from 15 residues. The CDR3 spells CASKGTGWRNQPQHF. In nucleotides, the CDR3 is TGTGCCAGCAAAGGGACAGGGTGGCGCAATCAGCCCCAGCATTTT.

This clonotype was counted ten times or more. The chain recombines TRBV7-9 with TRBJ2-1; 7 positions agree with TRBD1. The length of the CDR3 is 16 residues. Looked up from germline, CDR1 is SEHNR and CDR2 is FQNEAQ (reference sequence). The V gene end was trimmed by 6 bases and the J gene end by 0 bases; junction bases not matched to a gene: 8. In DNA form, the CDR3 reads TGTGCCAGCAGTCTATACAGGGGCAGCTCCTACAATGAGCAGTTCTTC. This gives the protein CASSLYRGSSYNEQFF.

This clonotype came up a few times. The chain is built from TRBV6-1 and TRBJ2-5; the match to TRBD2 covers 9 bases. CDR1 is MNHNS and CDR2 is SASEGT in the germline V gene. The CDR3 has 15 amino acids. V was clipped by 7 bases and J by 4 bases; unmatched bases: 10. CDR3 sequence (DNA): TGTGCCAGCACCCCGCGGGCGGGGGGGGGAGAGACCCAGTACTTC. It specifies CASTPRAGGGETQYF.

The genes are TRBV2 and TRBJ2-3; D is ambiguous. The germline V and J ends were trimmed by 6 bases and 5 bases, with 9 bases remaining between them. The CDR3 is 12 residues long. CDR1 and CDR2 from the germline V gene are SNHLY and FYNNEI. The CDR3 here is CASSNFKDTQYF. CDR3 sequence (DNA): TGTGCCAGCAGCAACTTCAAAGATACGCAGTATTTT. Drawing the rest from reference TRBV2 and TRBJ2-3, the complete variable domain is EPEVTQTPSHQVTQMGQEVILRCVPISNHLYFYWYRQILGQKVEFLVSFYNNEISEKSEIFDDQFSVERPDGSNFTLKIRSTKLEDSAMYFCASSNFKDTQYFGPGTRLTVL.

The gene calls are TRBV12-3 or TRBV12-4 and TRBJ2-1, with D perhaps assigned TRBD1 or TRBD2 (6 bases each). The CDR3 is 15 amino acids. The V gene lost 6 bases and the J gene lost 6 bases, with 18 bases spanning the gap. The CDR3 nucleotides are TGTGCCAGCAGCCAAAATGGGGGGCTGGGCAATGAGCAGTTCTTC. Translation: CASSQNGGLGNEQFF.

The rearrangement links TRBV4-1 to TRBJ2-3; TRBD1 aligns across 12 bases. Germline V CDR1 and CDR2: MGHRA, YSYEKL. CDR3 length equals 17 residues. Unmatched junction bases numbered 4, after V lost 0 bases and J lost 3 bases. The CDR3 coding sequence is TGCGCCAGCAGCCAAGATCCGGGACAGGGGGCAACAGATACGCAGTATTTT. Amino acid sequence: CASSQDPGQGATDTQYF.

This clonotype was recorded a few times. This rearrangement joins TRBV15 to TRBJ2-2; 11 bases line up with TRBD2. Germline V CDR1 and CDR2: LNHNV, YYDKDF (reference sequence). V gave up 5 bases and J gave up 2 bases; unmatched junction bases: 13. This CDR3 has 19 residues. CDR3 protein: CATSGMIGTSGANTGELFF. CDR3 DNA sequence: TGTGCCACCAGCGGAATGATCGGGACTAGCGGAGCCAACACCGGGGAGCTGTTTTTT.

This clonotype was seen a handful of times. CDR3 loop: CSVDLLEEMNTEAFF. CDR3 DNA sequence: TGCAGCGTTGATTTGTTAGAAGAGATGAACACTGAAGCTTTCTTT. The rearrangement links TRBV29-1 to TRBJ1-1, with D hard to call. Germline loops: CDR1 SQVTM, CDR2 ANQGSEA. The CDR3 sequence is 15 residues long. V was clipped by 3 bases and J by 0 bases, with 14 bases between them.

In this sample, this clonotype turned up a few times. The genes are TRBV24-1 and TRBJ2-1; 7 bases fit TRBD2. Per the germline V gene, CDR1 is KGHDR and CDR2 is SFDVKD. With V trimmed by 0 bases and J by 2 bases, 3 bases remained unmatched. This CDR3 is built from 16 residues. CDR3 nucleotide sequence: TGTGCCACCAGTGATTTGGGGACTAAGACCTACAATGAGCAGTTCTTC. Translation gives CATSDLGTKTYNEQFF.